These 21 T cell receptor beta chains were all obtained from the same sample, sequenced in a study of shared clonotypes between healthy human individuals. Clones were sequenced by immunoSEQ multiplex PCR, and TCRdb holds only the in-frame ones, with some missing. The profile shows roughly 2,300,000 clones, 85% to 95% of them singletons. Sequenced input: naive CD4+ T cells from PBMCs. Subset defined: CD45RA+ positively selected. These receptors were taken from a man aged 18-30 years in good health. Some clones in this sample may be carry-over from other donors' samples.

This rearrangement joins TRBV4-1 to TRBJ2-7; D could derive from TRBD1 or TRBD2 (5 bases each). V dropped 4 bases and J dropped 4 bases, with 20 bases sitting between them. The CDR3 loop spans 16 amino acids. Germline V lookup: CDR1 MGHRA, CDR2 YSYEKL. In DNA, the CDR3 is TGCGCCAGCAGCCGAGTCGGGGACCGCCGGGATTACGAGCAGTACTTC. Translated: CASSRVGDRRDYEQYF.

The chain uses TRBV6-6 and TRBJ2-3; no firm D call. V lost 8 bases and J lost 4, with 7 bases in between. Germline V gene data show CDR1 as MNHNY and CDR2 as SVGAGI (reference sequence). The CDR3 has 11 residues. The CDR3 spells CASQVSDTQYF. DNA for the CDR3: TGTGCCAGCCAAGTGTCAGATACGCAGTATTTT.

This chain uses TRBV18 with TRBJ2-2; 14 bases match TRBD2. Germline-derived CDR1 and CDR2 are KGHSH and LQKENI. The CDR3 length is 18 residues. The V segment lost 3 bases and the J segment 3 bases; nucleotides outside the gene matches: 6. The CDR3 loop reads CASSPGLAGVSHTGELFF. The DNA of the CDR3 is TGTGCCAGCTCACCGGGACTAGCGGGAGTTAGTCACACCGGGGAGCTGTTTTTT.

This clone was seen just once. The V call is TRBV27, the J call TRBJ1-4, with D possibly TRBD1 on 6 matching bases. V lost 7 bases and J lost 8, with 14 bases in between. CDR3 size: 13 residues. Germline CDR1 is MNHEY and CDR2 is SMNVEV (reference sequence). CDR3 sequence: CASNADRKEKLFF. As DNA, the CDR3 is TGTGCCAGCAATGCGGACAGAAAAGAAAAACTGTTTTTT.

V is TRBV5-1 and J is TRBJ2-1; 10 positions agree with TRBD2. CDR3 length: 18 residues. The ends lost 1 base at V and 2 bases at J; junction bases unmatched: 9. Per germline, CDR1 SGHRS and CDR2 YFSETQ. CDR3 protein: CASSLRGLAEQTYNEQFF. The CDR3 nucleotides are TGCGCCAGCAGCTTGAGAGGACTAGCGGAACAAACCTACAATGAGCAGTTCTTC. The full variable domain, in which reference TRBV5-1 and TRBJ2-1 provide the parts outside the CDR3, is KAGVTQTPRYLIKTRGQQVTLSCSPISGHRSVSWYQQTPGQGLQFLFEYFSETQRNKGNFPGRFSGRQFSNSRSEMNVSTLELGDSALYLCASSLRGLAEQTYNEQFFGPGTRLTVL.

The rearrangement uses TRBV2 and TRBJ1-4; D possibly corresponds to TRBD1 (6 bases). V dropped 8 bases and J dropped 6 bases, with 16 bases sitting between them. This CDR3 is built from 14 residues. Per the germline V gene, CDR1 is SNHLY and CDR2 is FYNNEI. The CDR3 nucleotides read TGTGCCAGCCGAGGGACACGGCGCCATGAAAAACTGTTTTTT. Translation: CASRGTRRHEKLFF. The whole variable domain, remainder taken from reference TRBV2 and TRBJ1-4, is EPEVTQTPSHQVTQMGQEVILRCVPISNHLYFYWYRQILGQKVEFLVSFYNNEISEKSEIFDDQFSVERPDGSNFTLKIRSTKLEDSAMYFCASRGTRRHEKLFFGSGTQLSVL.

The chain is built from TRBV9 and TRBJ2-3; 8 nucleotides line up with TRBD1. The length of the CDR3 is 17 residues. The V and J ends lost 3 bases and 4 bases, in that order; junction bases with no gene match: 13. CDR1 and CDR2 (germline): SGDLS, YYNGEE. CDR3 nucleotide sequence: TGTGCCAGCAGCGCGAGAGGACCAGGGGGCGGATCAGATACGCAGTATTTT. The encoded protein is CASSARGPGGGSDTQYF.

The chain employs TRBV28 and TRBJ2-2, with TRBD1 matching over 8 bases. This CDR3 has 14 amino acids. Germline CDR1 and CDR2: MDHEN and SYDVKM. V trimming: 11 bases; J trimming: 6 bases; junction bases outside the gene matches: 11. The CDR3: CAGRQARGPGELFF. CDR3 coding DNA: TGTGCCGGTCGACAGGCCAGGGGGCCCGGGGAGCTGTTTTTT.

The chain is built from TRBV4-1 and TRBJ1-2; no definite D call. The CDR3 loop spans 14 amino acids. Trimming shortened V by 2 bases and J by 7 bases, and 14 bases separated the two germline ends. Per the germline V gene, CDR1 is MGHRA and CDR2 is YSYEKL. The CDR3 nucleotides are TGCGCCAGCAGCCAATTTGGGTCCAGCGGTGGCTACACCTTC. Its protein is CASSQFGSSGGYTF.

V usage is TRBV28 and J usage is TRBJ2-7; 7 bases agree with TRBD2. V shed 7 bases, J shed 7 bases, and the junction held 13 bases outside the gene matches. Germline assignment: CDR1 MDHEN and CDR2 SYDVKM. The CDR3 loop spans 14 amino acids. CDR3 coding DNA: TGTGCCAGCACCTTTCCCGGATCGCGGGGGGAGCAGTACTTC. Residues: CASTFPGSRGEQYF. Combining the CDR3 with reference TRBV28 and TRBJ2-7 gives the whole variable domain DVKVTQSSRYLVKRTGEKVFLECVQDMDHENMFWYRQDPGLGLRLIYFSYDVKMKEKGDIPEGYSVSREKKERFSLILESASTNQTSMYLCASTFPGSRGEQYFGPGTRLTVT.

This clone occurred once. CDR3 nucleotides: TGCGCCAGCAGCTCTTTGCCGGGACAGGGTAACTACGAGCAGTACTTC. Its protein is CASSSLPGQGNYEQYF. The chain recombines TRBV5-1 with TRBJ2-7; 9 nucleotides line up with TRBD1. With 3 bases clipped from V and 3 bases from J, the junction kept 10 bases outside the gene matches. The CDR3 is 16 residues long. Germline values: CDR1 SGHRS, CDR2 YFSETQ.

The V call is TRBV27, the J call TRBJ2-5, with TRBD1 matching over 8 bases. J was trimmed by 5 bases and V by 8 bases; bases with no gene match: 13. This CDR3 is built from 15 residues. Per germline, CDR1 MNHEY and CDR2 SMNVEV (reference sequence). Here the CDR3 DNA reads TGTGCCAGCGGCAGACAGGGGATAGGGAGGGAGACCCAGTACTTC. Its protein product is CASGRQGIGRETQYF.

The chain has TRBV30 and TRBJ2-7; 7 nucleotides align to TRBD2. The CDR3 spans 14 residues. V was clipped by 4 bases and J by 7 bases; unmatched bases: 13. Per the germline V gene, CDR1 is GTSNPN and CDR2 is SVGIG (reference sequence). The CDR3 DNA reads as TGTGCCTGGACCACGACTAGCAGGAGCTGGGAGCAGTACTTC. Amino acid sequence: CAWTTTSRSWEQYF.

The DNA for the CDR3 is TGTGCCAGCAGCTCCCCCCCGGGATCCCCCCCGGGGCGAGCTTTCTTT. Its translation is CASSSPPGSPPGRAFF. The chain joins TRBV7-8 to TRBJ1-1, with TRBD1 as a possible D gene (5 bases). Germline CDR1 is SGHVS and CDR2 is FQNEAQ. V lost 4 bases, J lost 10 bases, and 25 bases lay in between. This CDR3 region has 16 residues.

The V gene is TRBV28, the J gene TRBJ1-6; D uncertain. This CDR3 has 12 amino acids. Looked up from germline, CDR1 is MDHEN and CDR2 is SYDVKM. With 4 bases removed from V and 10 bases from J, the gap between germline ends came to 8 bases. CDR3: CASSSPQSPLHF. The CDR3 DNA is TGTGCCAGCAGTTCCCCTCAGTCACCCCTCCACTTT.

A remark on this clone: Other DNA sequences within the sample encode an identical CDR3. The chain combines TRBV4-2 with TRBJ1-2, with a possible D match to TRBD1 (6 bases). Germline CDR1 and CDR2: LGHNA and YNFKEQ. Trimming took 0 bases from V and 6 from J, leaving 11 bases between them. The CDR3 is 14 amino acids. In DNA, the CDR3 is TGTGCCAGCAGCCAAGACAGGGGATCAGATGGCTACACCTTC. As protein: CASSQDRGSDGYTF.

This clone was recorded once. The V call is TRBV15, the J call TRBJ1-1; tentatively, D is TRBD1 (5 bases). V lost 0 bases and J lost 3, with 17 bases in between. The CDR3 length is 17 residues. CDR1 is LNHNV and CDR2 is YYDKDF in the germline V gene (reference sequence). The CDR3 spells CATSRDVLGRGDTEAFF. CDR3 sequence (DNA): TGTGCCACCAGCAGAGATGTTTTGGGGCGCGGCGACACTGAAGCTTTCTTT.

In this sample, this clone turned up once. This rearrangement joins TRBV5-1 to TRBJ2-1; the match to TRBD1 covers 8 bases. Losses at the gene ends were 4 bases for V and 7 bases for J; bases not matched to a gene: 10. The germline CDR1 and CDR2 sequences are SGHRS and YFSETQ. The CDR3 totals 15 residues. CDR3 region: CASSPRTGWGNEQFF. The CDR3 nucleotides read TGCGCCAGCAGCCCGAGGACAGGGTGGGGAAATGAGCAGTTCTTC.

This clone came up once. The CDR3 DNA reads as TGTGCCAGCAGCCCGGGAGGACAGTACTCTGGAAACACCATATATTTT. This sequence encodes CASSPGGQYSGNTIYF. This chain connects TRBV9 to TRBJ1-3; D perhaps matches TRBD1 (6 bases). Trimming took 4 bases from V and 0 from J, leaving 14 bases between them. Germline V gene lookup returns CDR1 SGDLS and CDR2 YYNGEE. The CDR3 covers 16 residues.

In its sample, this clone was seen once. This chain connects TRBV6-1 to TRBJ1-1, with 7 bases aligning to TRBD1. This CDR3 is 15 amino acids long. Germline V CDR1 and CDR2: MNHNS, SASEGT. Trimming removed 6 bases from V and 1 base from J; junction bases left unmatched: 8. CDR3 DNA: TGTGCCAGCAGCAATGGAGGGGGCAGGAACACTGAAGCTTTCTTT. Protein sequence: CASSNGGGRNTEAFF.

V is TRBV18 and J is TRBJ2-3; TRBD1 matches 9 bases. The V gene end was trimmed by 1 base and the J gene end by 3 bases; junction bases not matched to a gene: 5. Germline loops: CDR1 KGHSH, CDR2 LQKENI. This CDR3 comprises 16 residues. CDR3 bases: TGTGCCAGCTCACCACGAGGACAGGGGATTACAGATACGCAGTATTTT. Its protein product is CASSPRGQGITDTQYF. Based on the CDR3 plus reference TRBV18 and TRBJ2-3, the full variable domain is NAGVMQNPRHLVRRRGQEARLRCSPMKGHSHVYWYRQLPEEGLKFMVYLQKENIIDESGMPKERFSAEFPKEGPSILRIQQVVRGDSAAYFCASSPRGQGITDTQYFGPGTRLTVL.